Given below is one T cell receptor beta chain in context. The data are from a study of blood T cell repertoires in COVID-19. Turning to the study itself: Samples taken during acute and convalescent COVID-19 were collected in the United States, Italy and Spain. PBMCs, B-cell-depleted T cells, or T cells were the source of the cDNA or gDNA that made up the material.

Germline V gives CDR1 MDHEN, CDR2 SYDVKM. Trimming took 4 bases from V and 4 from J, leaving 14 bases between them. The CDR3 has 15 amino acids. Original data processing: The assay estimated nucleated cells by amplifying reference gene primers. TCRdb keeps only in-frame clones here, not all; method: immunoSEQ multiplex PCR. The DNA gave D and trimming, while V, J and clone size come from that table. This table holds 65,000 to 70,000 clones, around 92% found once. V usage is TRBV28 and J usage is TRBJ1-5; TRBD1 is a possible D gene (6 bases). The TCR sequence derives from a human donor with active COVID-19. The donor label of this sample is uncertain. Source material: peripheral blood. CDR3 region: CASSWVQGTNQPQHF. DNA for the CDR3: TGTGCCAGCAGTTGGGTTCAGGGGACAAATCAGCCCCAGCATTTT. The variable domain in full, with the rest retrieved from reference TRBV28 and TRBJ1-5, is DVKVTQSSRYLVKRTGEKVFLECVQDMDHENMFWYRQDPGLGLRLIYFSYDVKMKEKGDIPEGYSVSREKKERFSLILESASTNQTSMYLCASSWVQGTNQPQHFGDGTRLSIL.